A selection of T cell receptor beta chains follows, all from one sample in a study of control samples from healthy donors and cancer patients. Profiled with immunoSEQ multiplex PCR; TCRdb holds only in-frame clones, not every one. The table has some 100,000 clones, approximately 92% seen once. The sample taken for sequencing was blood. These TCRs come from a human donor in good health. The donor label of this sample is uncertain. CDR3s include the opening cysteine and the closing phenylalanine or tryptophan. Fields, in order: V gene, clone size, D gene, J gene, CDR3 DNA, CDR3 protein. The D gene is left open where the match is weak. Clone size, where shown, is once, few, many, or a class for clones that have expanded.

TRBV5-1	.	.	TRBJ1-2	TGCGCCAGCAGCGAGGAACCCAGACCGCAACCATATGGCTACACCTTC	CASSEEPRPQPYGYTF
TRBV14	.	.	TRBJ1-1	TGTGCCAGCAGCGGCCGCGGCTTGGGCACTGAAGCTTTCTTT	CASSGRGLGTEAFF
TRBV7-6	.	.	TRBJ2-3	TGTGCCAGCAGCTTACGTACGGACCTGGACACAGATACGCAGTATTTT	CASSLRTDLDTDTQYF
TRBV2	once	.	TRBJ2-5	TGTGCCAGCAGTGAAGTTATTGGGGGTGGGGAGACCCAGTACTTC	CASSEVIGGGETQYF
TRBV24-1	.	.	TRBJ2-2	TGTGCCACCAGTGATTCCCATATATCCGGGGAGCTGTTTTTT	CATSDSHISGELFF
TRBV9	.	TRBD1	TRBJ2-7	TGTGCCAGCAGCCCCGTGGACAGGGACGAGCAGTACTTC	CASSPVDRDEQYF
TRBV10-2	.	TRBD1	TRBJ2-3	TGCGCCAGCAGGAAATCAGGACAGGCCACAGATACGCAGTATTTT	CASRKSGQATDTQYF
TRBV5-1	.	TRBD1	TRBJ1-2	TGCGCCAGCAGCTGGACAGGGGGAAACTATGGCTACACCTTC	CASSWTGGNYGYTF
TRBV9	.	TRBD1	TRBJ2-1	TGTGCCAGCAGCCTCGGACAGGGTCCCAACAATGAGCAGTTCTTC	CASSLGQGPNNEQFF
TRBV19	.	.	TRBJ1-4	TGTGCCAGTAGTTACAGTGCAACTAATGAAAAACTGTTTTTT	CASSYSATNEKLFF
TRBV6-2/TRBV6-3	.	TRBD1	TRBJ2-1	TGTGCCAGCAGTCTACCCCGGGACAGGGGGTCCCCCTCCTACAATGAGCAGTTCTTC	CASSLPRDRGSPSYNEQFF
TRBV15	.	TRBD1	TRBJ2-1	TGTGCCACCAGCAGTCTGGACAGGAAAAACAATGAGCAGTTCTTC	CATSSLDRKNNEQFF
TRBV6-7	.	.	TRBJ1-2	TGTGCCAGCACCTATGAAAGAACGAACTATGGCTACACCTTC	CASTYERTNYGYTF
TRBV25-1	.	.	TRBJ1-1	TGTGCCAGCAGTGAATATGAAACAGAGAACACTGAAGCTTTCTTT	CASSEYETENTEAFF
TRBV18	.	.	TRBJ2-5	TGTGCCAGCTCAAGAGAAGAGACCCAGTACTTC	CASSREETQYF
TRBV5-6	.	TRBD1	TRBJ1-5	TGTGCCAGCAGCTCCCGGGACAGGCCCCAGCATTTT	CASSSRDRPQHF
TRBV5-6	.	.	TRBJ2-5	TGTGCCAGCAGCTTGGCTCTTGCCACGACAGCGTACCAAGAGACCCAGTACTTC	CASSLALATTAYQETQYF
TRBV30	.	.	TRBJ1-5	TGTGCCTGGAGCTCAGGGAGGCCCAATCAGCCCCAGCATTTT	CAWSSGRPNQPQHF
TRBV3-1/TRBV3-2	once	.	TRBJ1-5	TGTGCCAGCAGCCAAGAAAGGATCGAATCGGGTAAAGGGAGTGCCGGTCAGCCCCAGCATTTT	CASSQERIESGKGSAGQPQHF
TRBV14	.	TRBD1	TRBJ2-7	TGTGCCAGCAGCCCCGGACAGGGGGTCCAGTACTTC	CASSPGQGVQYF
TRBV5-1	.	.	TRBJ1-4	TGCGCCAGCAGCTCCCTACAGGGACTTGGGGAAAAACTGTTTTTT	CASSSLQGLGEKLFF
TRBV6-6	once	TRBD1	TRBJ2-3	TGTGCCAGCAGTCAAGGGACAGGGGGCTTGACAGATACGCAGTATTTT	CASSQGTGGLTDTQYF
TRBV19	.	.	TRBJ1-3	TGTGCCAGCCACTCACTCTCTGGAAACACCATATATTTT	CASHSLSGNTIYF
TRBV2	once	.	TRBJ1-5	TGTGCCAGCAGTGATCCTCCCGGGGTCCCCCAGCATTTT	CASSDPPGVPQHF
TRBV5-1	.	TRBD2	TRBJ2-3	TGCGCCAGCAACCCGGGACTAGCGGGGACCAGGATCACAGATACGCAGTATTTT	CASNPGLAGTRITDTQYF
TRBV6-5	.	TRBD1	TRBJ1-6	TGTGCCAGCAGTTACCTAACCGGGACAGGGCGTTCACCCCTCCACTTT	CASSYLTGTGRSPLHF
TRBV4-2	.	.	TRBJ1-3	TGTGCCAGCAGCCAAGAAAAAGCGGCAGCCTCTGGAAACACCATATATTTT	CASSQEKAAASGNTIYF
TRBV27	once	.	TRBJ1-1	TGTGCCAGCAGTTACACAGTGAACACTGAAGCTTTCTTT	CASSYTVNTEAFF
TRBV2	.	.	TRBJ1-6	TGTGCCAGCAGTACAGGGATCGGTTTGGAATCACCCCTCCACTTT	CASSTGIGLESPLHF
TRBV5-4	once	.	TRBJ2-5	TGTGCCAGCCGAGCGGGAGAGACCCAGTACTTC	CASRAGETQYF
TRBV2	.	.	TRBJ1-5	TGTGCCAGCACCTCAGATCCGGGGTCTAATCAGCCCCAGCATTTT	CASTSDPGSNQPQHF
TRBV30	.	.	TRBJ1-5	TGTGCCTTGGGGGGCAGGGGTCGGAATCAGCCCCAGCATTTT	CALGGRGRNQPQHF
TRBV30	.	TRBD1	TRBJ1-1	TGTGCCCGGACAGGGGCCTGGAACACTGAAGCTTTCTTT	CARTGAWNTEAFF
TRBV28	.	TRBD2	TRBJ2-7	TGTGCCAGCAGTTTATGGGAGGGGAGGGGACCGGGTTACGAGCAGTACTTC	CASSLWEGRGPGYEQYF
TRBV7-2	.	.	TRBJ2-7	TGTGCCAGCAGCGATCGGGCCATCTACGAGCAGTACTTC	CASSDRAIYEQYF
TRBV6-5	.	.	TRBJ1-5	TGTGCCAGCAGTTACGACAATTTTAGCAATCAGCCCCAGCATTTT	CASSYDNFSNQPQHF
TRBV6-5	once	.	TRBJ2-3	TGTGCCAGCAGTTACTCGACAAACCAAGATACGCAGTATTTT	CASSYSTNQDTQYF
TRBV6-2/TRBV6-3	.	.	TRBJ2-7	TGTGCCAGCAGTTACCGTACCGACTACGAGCAGTACTTC	CASSYRTDYEQYF
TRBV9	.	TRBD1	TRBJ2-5	TGTGCCAGCAGCGTGGGGACAGTCCAAGAGACCCAGTACTTC	CASSVGTVQETQYF
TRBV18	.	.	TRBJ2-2	TGTGCCAGCTTGTTGTGGGCCGGGGCCGTTACCGGGGAGCTGTTTTTT	CASLLWAGAVTGELFF
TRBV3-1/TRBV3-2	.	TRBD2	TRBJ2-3	TGTGCCAGCAGCCAAGAGCATAGCGGGGCAAACACAGATACGCAGTATTTT	CASSQEHSGANTDTQYF
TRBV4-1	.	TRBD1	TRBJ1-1	TGCGCCAGCAGCCAAGAGTTTGCAGGGGGCGGTGAAGCTTTCTTT	CASSQEFAGGGEAFF
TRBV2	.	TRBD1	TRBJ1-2	TGTGCCAGCAGTGCGGACAGGGGCGTTTATGGCTACACCTTC	CASSADRGVYGYTF
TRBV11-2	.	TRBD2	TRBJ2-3	TGTGCCAGCAGCCCCCGAGGAGCGGGGGGCCGTGATACGCAGTATTTT	CASSPRGAGGRDTQYF
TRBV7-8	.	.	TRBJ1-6	TGTGCCAGCAGCCTAAGGGACTCCCTCCCCCTCCACTTT	CASSLRDSLPLHF
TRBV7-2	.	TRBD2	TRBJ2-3	TGTGCCAGCAGCAGCAGGCGGGGGGGCCAAGATACGCAGTATTTT	CASSSRRGGQDTQYF
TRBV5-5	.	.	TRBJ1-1	TGTGCCAGCAGCTTTGGACAGTTAAACACTGAAGCTTTCTTT	CASSFGQLNTEAFF
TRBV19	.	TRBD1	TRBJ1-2	TGTGCCAGTAAGGGGACAGGGACTTACTATGGCTACACCTTC	CASKGTGTYYGYTF
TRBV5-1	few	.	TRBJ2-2	TGCGCCAGCAGCGCCACCGTGGGGGACCCCACCGGGGAGCTGTTTTTT	CASSATVGDPTGELFF
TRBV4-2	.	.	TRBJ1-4	TGTGCCAGCAGCCTTCGAGGTGAAAAACTGTTTTTT	CASSLRGEKLFF
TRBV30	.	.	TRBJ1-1	TGTGCCTGGAGTTGGGGGGACACTGAAGCTTTCTTT	CAWSWGDTEAFF
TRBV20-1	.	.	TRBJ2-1	TGCAGTGCTAGTCTCTCCTACAATGAGCAGTTCTTC	CSASLSYNEQFF
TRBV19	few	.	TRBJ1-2	TGTGCCAGTAGTATCGGGATTTTTAGGGGGGAAAGCTCGATGAACTATGGCTACACCTTC	CASSIGIFRGESSMNYGYTF
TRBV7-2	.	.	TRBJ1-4	TGTGCGACAACGGGTGGTGCTAATGAAAAACTGTTTTTT	CATTGGANEKLFF
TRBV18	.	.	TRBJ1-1	TGTGCCAGCTCACCACTTCGACAGGACTTGAACACTGAAGCTTTCTTT	CASSPLRQDLNTEAFF
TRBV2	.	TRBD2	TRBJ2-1	TGTGCCAGCAGTGCTAGCGGGGGAGGGACCAATGAGCAGTTCTTC	CASSASGGGTNEQFF
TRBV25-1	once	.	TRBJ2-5	TGTGCCAGCAGTGAATGGGGGGGCCAAGGAGAGACCCAGTACTTC	CASSEWGGQGETQYF
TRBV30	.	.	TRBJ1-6	TGTGCCTGGACTCCCCGGGGCGATTCACCCCTCCACTTT	CAWTPRGDSPLHF